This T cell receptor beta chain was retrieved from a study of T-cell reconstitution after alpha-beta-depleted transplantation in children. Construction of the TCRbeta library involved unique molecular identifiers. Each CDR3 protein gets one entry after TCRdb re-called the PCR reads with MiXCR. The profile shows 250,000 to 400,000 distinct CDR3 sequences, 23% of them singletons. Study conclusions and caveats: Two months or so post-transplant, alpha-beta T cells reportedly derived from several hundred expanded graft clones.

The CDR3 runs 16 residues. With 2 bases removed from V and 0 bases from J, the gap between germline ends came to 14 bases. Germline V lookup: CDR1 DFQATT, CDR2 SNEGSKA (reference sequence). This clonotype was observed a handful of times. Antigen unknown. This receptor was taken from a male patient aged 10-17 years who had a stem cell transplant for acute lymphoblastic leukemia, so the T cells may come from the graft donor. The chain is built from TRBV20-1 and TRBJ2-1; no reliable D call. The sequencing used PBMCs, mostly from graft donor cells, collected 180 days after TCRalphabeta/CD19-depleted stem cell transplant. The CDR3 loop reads CSARLTLPGSYNEQFF. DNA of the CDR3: TGCAGTGCTAGACTTACCCTACCCGGCTCCTACAATGAGCAGTTCTTC.